These 12 T cell receptor beta chains were all obtained from the same sample, sequenced in a study of cytomegalovirus exposure and HLA in healthy donors. PCR involved 60 Vbeta and 13 Jbeta primers. Some clones are missing from TCRdb's copy, which holds only in-frame ones; the method was immunoSEQ multiplex PCR. The data contain approximately 110,000 clones, 77% of them singletons. The specimen sequenced was PBMCs. Receptors originate from a woman between 40 and 50 years old in good health and CMV-seropositive.

V usage is TRBV28 and J usage is TRBJ2-1, with 10 nucleotides matching TRBD2. Germline V gene lookup returns CDR1 MDHEN and CDR2 SYDVKM. This CDR3 is 16 amino acids long. The V and J ends lost 4 bases and 4 bases, in that order; junction bases with no gene match: 7. The CDR3 here is CASSSASSGSYNEQFF. The CDR3 nucleotides read TGTGCCAGCAGTTCCGCTTCTAGCGGGAGTTACAATGAGCAGTTCTTC.

The rearrangement links TRBV29-1 to TRBJ2-7; TRBD1 matches 9 bases. Trimming took 7 bases from V and 6 from J; bases not matched to a gene: 13. The CDR3 has 14 amino acids. Per germline, CDR1 SQVTM and CDR2 ANQGSEA. Here the CDR3 reads CSGQGAGQGGEQYF. Here the CDR3 DNA reads TGCAGCGGTCAGGGGGCGGGACAGGGTGGCGAGCAGTACTTC.

The J gene is TRBJ2-3, the V gene TRBV2; D is perhaps TRBD1 (6 bases). The CDR3 length is 14 residues. The V end was cut by 3 bases, the J end by 0 bases, with 7 bases between. Germline-derived CDR1 and CDR2 are SNHLY and FYNNEI. The CDR3 loop reads CASSEQGSTDTQYF. DNA of the CDR3: TGTGCCAGCAGTGAGCAGGGGAGCACAGATACGCAGTATTTT.

The J gene is TRBJ1-1, the V gene TRBV4-1, with a weak D call TRBD1 (5 bases). CDR3 length: 15 amino acids. Per germline, CDR1 MGHRA and CDR2 YSYEKL. V shed 2 bases and J shed 5 bases, with 15 bases lying between them. The CDR3: CASSQKGPGVTEAFF. CDR3 DNA: TGCGCCAGCAGCCAAAAGGGGCCCGGAGTGACTGAAGCTTTCTTT.

V is TRBV7-9 and J is TRBJ1-2; TRBD1 matches at 7 bases. CDR1 is SEHNR and CDR2 is FQNEAQ in the germline V gene (reference sequence). The CDR3 has 14 residues. V shed 5 bases and J 5 bases; nucleotides not matched to a gene: 8. In DNA, the CDR3 is TGTGCCAGCAGCAGAGTGGGACAGACTTATGGCTACACCTTC. It encodes CASSRVGQTYGYTF.

The rearrangement uses TRBV7-2 and TRBJ2-2, with D perhaps TRBD1 (6 bases). V shed 6 bases and J shed 8 bases, with 16 bases lying between them. This CDR3 spans 14 amino acids. The germline V gene encodes CDR1 SGHTA and CDR2 FQGNSA. The CDR3 region is CASRTDRSIGELFF. Here the CDR3 DNA reads TGTGCCAGCAGAACTGACAGGTCGATTGGGGAGCTGTTTTTT.

This clone appeared a few times. The rearrangement joins TRBV6-1 to TRBJ2-3; D unclear. The CDR3 is 15 residues long. The V end lost 1 base, the J end lost 2 bases, and 10 bases lay between the germline ends. From germline, CDR1 is MNHNS and CDR2 SASEGT. The CDR3 loop is CASSEVDSYTDTQYF. CDR3 DNA sequence: TGTGCCAGCAGTGAAGTCGACTCCTACACAGATACGCAGTATTTT.

This clone appeared a few times. The chain recombines TRBV11-2 with TRBJ1-3; 8 nucleotides line up with TRBD1. Per germline, CDR1 SGHAT and CDR2 FQNNGV. This CDR3 is built from 15 residues. V dropped 5 bases and J dropped 2; count of bases not matched to a gene: 5. CDR3 sequence reads: CASSITTGAGNTIYF. The CDR3 DNA reads as TGTGCCAGCAGCATAACGACAGGGGCTGGAAACACCATATATTTT. The entire variable domain, with the rest obtained from reference TRBV11-2 and TRBJ1-3, is as follows: EAGVAQSPRYKIIEKRQSVAFWCNPISGHATLYWYQQILGQGPKLLIQFQNNGVVDDSQLPKDRFSAERLKGVDSTLKIQPAKLEDSAVYLCASSITTGAGNTIYFGEGSWLTVV.

The chain uses TRBV7-9 and TRBJ2-3, with D tentatively TRBD2 (6 bases). Trimming left V 5 bases short and J 6 bases short, with 15 bases between. Looked up from germline, CDR1 is SEHNR and CDR2 is FQNEAQ (reference sequence). The CDR3 contains 14 residues. CDR3 coding DNA: TGTGCCAGCAGCCTTAGCGGCCCCAAGGATACGCAGTATTTT. It specifies CASSLSGPKDTQYF.

The chain recombines TRBV28 with TRBJ2-5; 8 bases are shared with TRBD2. Germline CDR1 is MDHEN and CDR2 is SYDVKM. The CDR3 length is 16 residues. Trimming at V came to 2 bases and at J to 8 bases, leaving 13 bases not matched to a gene. DNA for the CDR3: TGTGCCAGCAGTTTAAGGCCAGCCGGACTAGCCGGAACCCAGTACTTC. Encoded protein: CASSLRPAGLAGTQYF.

V usage is TRBV9 and J usage is TRBJ2-5, with TRBD1 matching over 8 bases. The CDR3 loop spans 13 amino acids. From germline, CDR1 is SGDLS and CDR2 YYNGEE. V was clipped by 4 bases and J by 5 bases; unmatched bases: 4. In DNA, the CDR3 is TGTGCCAGCAGCACTACAGGGGGGGAGACCCAGTACTTC. This gives the protein CASSTTGGETQYF. Looking up the rest from reference TRBV9 and TRBJ2-5 gives the full variable domain: DSGVTQTPKHLITATGQRVTLRCSPRSGDLSVYWYQQSLDQGLQFLIQYYNGEERAKGNILERFSAQQFPDLHSELNLSSLELGDSALYFCASSTTGGETQYFGPGTRLLVL.

The gene calls are TRBV6-1 and TRBJ1-5, with TRBD1 matching over 8 bases. Germline loops: CDR1 MNHNS, CDR2 SASEGT. CDR3 length: 14 residues. V gave up 7 bases and J gave up 5 bases; unmatched junction bases: 7. Here the CDR3 DNA reads TGTGCCAGCACCGGACAGGGCGTGGATCAGCCCCAGCATTTT. This codes for CASTGQGVDQPQHF.